This TCR beta chain is from a study of CD8 T cells in Susac syndrome. RNA was extracted with the RNeasy kit, and a quantity of about 0.45 to 1 ug was reverse transcribed using random hexamers. immunoSEQ multiplex PCR amplified TCR beta CDR3 across 54 Vbeta, 13 Jbeta. TCRdb processed the immunoSEQ multiplex PCR reads anew with MiXCR; each CDR3 protein has one entry. The sample carries around 230,000 distinct CDR3 sequences, 95% recorded once. Sequencing of TCR beta, carried out with a high-throughput approach, was applied to CD8+ and CD4+ T cells from the blood. The multiple sclerosis controls were treatment-naive patients affected by stable or active relapsing-remitting disease. TEMRA cells were FACS-enriched and CD8+ and CD4+ T cells negatively isolated. The source is a human donor with multiple sclerosis. Sequenced material: CD4+ T cells from PBMCs.

Here the CDR3 DNA reads TGTGCCAGCACCCCGTCCCTGGTATTTAGCAATCAGCCCCAGCATTTT. Translating gives CASTPSLVFSNQPQHF. V usage is TRBV12-3 or TRBV12-4 and J usage is TRBJ1-5; D gene unclear. The V and J ends lost 7 bases and 0 bases respectively, with 16 bases between them. The CDR3 has 16 amino acids.